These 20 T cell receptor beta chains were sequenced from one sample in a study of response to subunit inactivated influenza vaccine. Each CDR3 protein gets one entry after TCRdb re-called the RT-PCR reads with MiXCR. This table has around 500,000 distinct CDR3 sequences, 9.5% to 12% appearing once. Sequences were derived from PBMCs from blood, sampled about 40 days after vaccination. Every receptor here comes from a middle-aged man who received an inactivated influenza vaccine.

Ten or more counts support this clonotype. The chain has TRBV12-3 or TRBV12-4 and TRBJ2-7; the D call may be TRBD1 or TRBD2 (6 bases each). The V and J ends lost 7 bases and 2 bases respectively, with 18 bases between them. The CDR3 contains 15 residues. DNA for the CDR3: TGTGCCAGCACTCTTGGGTGGGGGGCGGCCTACGAGCAGTACTTC. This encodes CASTLGWGAAYEQYF.

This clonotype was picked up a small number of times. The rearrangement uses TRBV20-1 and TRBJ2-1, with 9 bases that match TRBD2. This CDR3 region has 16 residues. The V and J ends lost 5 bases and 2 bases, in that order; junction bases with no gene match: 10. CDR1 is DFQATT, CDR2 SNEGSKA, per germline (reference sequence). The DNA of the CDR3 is TGCAGTGCTTCTTCCCCGGCTAGCGGGACCTACAATGAGCAGTTCTTC. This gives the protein CSASSPASGTYNEQFF.

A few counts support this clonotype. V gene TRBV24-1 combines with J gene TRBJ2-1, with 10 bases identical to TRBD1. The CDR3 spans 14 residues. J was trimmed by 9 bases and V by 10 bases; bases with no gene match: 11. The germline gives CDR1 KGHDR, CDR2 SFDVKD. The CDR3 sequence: CATGAGTGVAEQFF. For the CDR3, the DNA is TGTGCCACGGGGGCCGGGACAGGGGTTGCTGAGCAGTTCTTC.

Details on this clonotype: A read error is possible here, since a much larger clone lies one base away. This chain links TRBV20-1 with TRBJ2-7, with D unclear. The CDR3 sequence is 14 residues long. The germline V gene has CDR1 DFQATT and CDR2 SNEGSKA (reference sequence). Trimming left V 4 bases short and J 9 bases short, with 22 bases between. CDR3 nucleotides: TGCAGTGCTACCCTGGGCGCGTTAGTACCTGGGCAGTACTTC. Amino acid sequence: CSATLGALVPGQYF.

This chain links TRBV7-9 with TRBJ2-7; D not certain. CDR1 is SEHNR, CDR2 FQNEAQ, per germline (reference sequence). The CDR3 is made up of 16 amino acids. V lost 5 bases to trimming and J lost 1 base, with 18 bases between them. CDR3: CASSPGNDVGSYEQYF. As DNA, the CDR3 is TGTGCCAGCAGCCCAGGAAACGACGTGGGATCCTACGAGCAGTACTTC.

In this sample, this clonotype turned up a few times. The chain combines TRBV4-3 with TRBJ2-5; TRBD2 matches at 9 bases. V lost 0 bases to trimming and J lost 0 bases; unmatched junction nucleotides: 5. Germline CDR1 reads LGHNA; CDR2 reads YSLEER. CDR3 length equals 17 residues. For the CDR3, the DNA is TGCGCCAGCAGCCAAGAGCTTCAGCGGGAGGACCAAGAGACCCAGTACTTC. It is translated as CASSQELQREDQETQYF.

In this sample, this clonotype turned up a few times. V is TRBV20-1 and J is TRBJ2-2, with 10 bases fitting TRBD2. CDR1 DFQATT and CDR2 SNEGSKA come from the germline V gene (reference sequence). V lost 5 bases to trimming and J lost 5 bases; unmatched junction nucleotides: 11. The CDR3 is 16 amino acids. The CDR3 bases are TGCAGTGCTCAAACCCCTAGCGGGAGACAGACCGGGGAGCTGTTTTTT. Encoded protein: CSAQTPSGRQTGELFF.

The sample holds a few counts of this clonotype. In DNA, the CDR3 is TGCAGCGTCATGGGAATTGGGAAAAACAATGAGCAGTTCTTC. It translates to CSVMGIGKNNEQFF. This chain links TRBV29-1 with TRBJ2-1; D gene unclear. The V end lost 6 bases, the J end lost 5 bases, and 17 bases lay between the germline ends. The V gene's germline CDR1 is SQVTM and CDR2 ANQGSEA. This CDR3 is 14 amino acids long.

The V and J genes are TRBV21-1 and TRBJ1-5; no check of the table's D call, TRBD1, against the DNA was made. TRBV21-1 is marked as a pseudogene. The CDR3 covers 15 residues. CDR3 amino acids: CASSIDRGGRQPQHF. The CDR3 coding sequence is TGTGCCAGCAGCATAGACAGGGGTGGACGCCAGCCCCAGCATTTT.

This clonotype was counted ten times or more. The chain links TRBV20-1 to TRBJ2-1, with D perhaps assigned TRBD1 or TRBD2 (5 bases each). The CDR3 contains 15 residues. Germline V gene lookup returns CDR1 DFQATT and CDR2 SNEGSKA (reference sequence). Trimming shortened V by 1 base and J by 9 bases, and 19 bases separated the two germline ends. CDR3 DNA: TGCAGTGCTAGAGGGGGTCGGGGCGCGTCGATTGAGCAGTTCTTC. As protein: CSARGGRGASIEQFF.

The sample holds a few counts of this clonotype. This chain's CDR3 is CASSRGQGANSSKNIQYF. The CDR3 DNA is TGTGCCAGCAGCCGGGGCCAGGGGGCGAATTCCTCCAAAAACATTCAGTACTTC. The chain carries TRBV6-1 and TRBJ2-4; 8 bases line up with TRBD1. Germline V gene data show CDR1 as MNHNS and CDR2 as SASEGT. CDR3 length: 18 amino acids. Trimming took 6 bases from V and 2 from J; bases not matched to a gene: 15.

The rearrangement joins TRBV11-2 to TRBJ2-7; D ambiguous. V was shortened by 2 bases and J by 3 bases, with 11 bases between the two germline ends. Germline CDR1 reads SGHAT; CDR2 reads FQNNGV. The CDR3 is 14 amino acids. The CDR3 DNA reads TGTGCCAGCAGCTTAAATGGCGGTGTCTACGAGCAGTACTTC. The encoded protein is CASSLNGGVYEQYF.

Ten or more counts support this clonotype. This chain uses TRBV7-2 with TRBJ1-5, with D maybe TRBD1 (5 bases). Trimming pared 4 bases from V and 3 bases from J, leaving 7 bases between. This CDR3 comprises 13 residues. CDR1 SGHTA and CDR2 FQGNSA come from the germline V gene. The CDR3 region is CASSSGPNQPQHF. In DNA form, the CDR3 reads TGTGCCAGCAGCTCGGGGCCCAATCAGCCCCAGCATTTT.

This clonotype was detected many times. CDR3 in DNA: TGTGCCAGCACCCGGGCAGGGGATCATCAGCCCCAGCATTTT. This translates into CASTRAGDHQPQHF. This chain uses TRBV6-2 or TRBV6-3 with TRBJ1-5; D might be TRBD1 (6 bases). Germline V gene data show CDR1 as MNHEY and CDR2 as SVGEGT. Between the trimmed V and J ends, which lost 7 bases and 5 bases, there was a span of 15 bases. CDR3 length: 14 amino acids.

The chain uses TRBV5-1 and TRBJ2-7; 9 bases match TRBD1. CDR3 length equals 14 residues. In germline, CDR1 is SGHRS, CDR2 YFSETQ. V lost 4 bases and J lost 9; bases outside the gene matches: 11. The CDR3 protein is CASSPSPGTGLQYF. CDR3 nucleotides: TGCGCCAGCAGCCCCAGTCCCGGGACAGGGTTGCAGTACTTC.

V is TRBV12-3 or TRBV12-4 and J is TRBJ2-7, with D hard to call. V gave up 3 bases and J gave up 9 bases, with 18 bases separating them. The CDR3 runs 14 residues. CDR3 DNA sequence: TGTGCCAGCAGTTTCCGGTCCGCTACCTCTGGGCAGTACTTC. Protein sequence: CASSFRSATSGQYF.

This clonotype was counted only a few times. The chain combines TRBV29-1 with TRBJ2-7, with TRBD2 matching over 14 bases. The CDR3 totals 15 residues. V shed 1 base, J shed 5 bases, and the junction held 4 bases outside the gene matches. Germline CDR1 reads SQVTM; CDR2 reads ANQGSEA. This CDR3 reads CSVEGRGLAGDEQYF. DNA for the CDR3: TGCAGCGTTGAAGGAAGGGGACTAGCGGGGGACGAGCAGTACTTC.

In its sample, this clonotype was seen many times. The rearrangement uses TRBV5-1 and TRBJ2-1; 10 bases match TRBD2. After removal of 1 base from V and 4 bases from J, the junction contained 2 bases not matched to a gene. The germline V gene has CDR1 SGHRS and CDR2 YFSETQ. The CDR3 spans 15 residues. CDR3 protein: CASSLRTSGYNEQFF. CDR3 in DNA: TGCGCCAGCAGCTTGCGGACTAGCGGATACAATGAGCAGTTCTTC.

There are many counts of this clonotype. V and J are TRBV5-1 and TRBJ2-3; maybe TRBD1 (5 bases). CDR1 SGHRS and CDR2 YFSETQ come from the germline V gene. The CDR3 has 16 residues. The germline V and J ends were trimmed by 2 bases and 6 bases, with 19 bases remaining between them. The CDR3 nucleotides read TGCGCCAGCAGCTTAGTTAGGGGCGTGTCAGCGGATACGCAGTATTTT. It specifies CASSLVRGVSADTQYF. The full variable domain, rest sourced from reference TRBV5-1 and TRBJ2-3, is KAGVTQTPRYLIKTRGQQVTLSCSPISGHRSVSWYQQTPGQGLQFLFEYFSETQRNKGNFPGRFSGRQFSNSRSEMNVSTLELGDSALYLCASSLVRGVSADTQYFGPGTRLTVL.

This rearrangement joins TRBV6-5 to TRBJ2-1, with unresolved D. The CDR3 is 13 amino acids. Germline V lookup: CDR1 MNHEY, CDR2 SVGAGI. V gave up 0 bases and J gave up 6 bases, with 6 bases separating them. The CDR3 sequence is CASSYSNGNEQFF. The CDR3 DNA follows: TGTGCCAGCAGTTACTCGAATGGCAATGAGCAGTTCTTC.